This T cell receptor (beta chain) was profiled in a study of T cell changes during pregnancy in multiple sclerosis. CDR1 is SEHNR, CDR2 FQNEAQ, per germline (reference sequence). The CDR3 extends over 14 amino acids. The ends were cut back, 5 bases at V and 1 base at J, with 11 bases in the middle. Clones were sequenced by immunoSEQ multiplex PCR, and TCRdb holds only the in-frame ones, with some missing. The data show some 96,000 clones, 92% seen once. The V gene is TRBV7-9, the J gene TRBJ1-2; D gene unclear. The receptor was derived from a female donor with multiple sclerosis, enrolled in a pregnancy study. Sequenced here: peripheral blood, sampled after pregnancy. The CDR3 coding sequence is TGTGCCAGCAGCACACAGACACTTAACTATGGCTACACCTTC. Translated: CASSTQTLNYGYTF.